This TCR beta chain stems from a study of blood T cell repertoires in COVID-19. In the study overall: Whether acute or convalescent, the COVID-19 samples came from the United States, Italy and Spain. Sources were T cells, B-cell-depleted T cells, or PBMCs; the material itself was cDNA or gDNA.

Authors' analysis steps: Scientists estimated how many nucleated cells there were by amplifying reference gene primers. Data came from immunoSEQ multiplex PCR; TCRdb stores just in-frame clones and leaves some out. The D gene and trimming were derived from the DNA, and the V and J assignments and clone size from that table. The table has roughly 62,000 clones, approximately 90% seen once. The sample comprised peripheral blood. The origin of this receptor is a human donor with acute or convalescent COVID-19. The donor label of this sample is uncertain.

The CDR3 DNA reads TGTGCCAGCAGCAGCCAGGGGGCCCAGGGAGATACGCAGTATTTT. It translates to CASSSQGAQGDTQYF. The genes are TRBV3-1 (or the pseudogene TRBV3-2) and TRBJ2-3; 8 bases align to TRBD1. This CDR3 comprises 15 residues. The junction had 9 bases not matched to a gene; V was cut back by 5 bases and J by 5 bases. Germline assignment: CDR1 LGHDT and CDR2 YNNKEL (reference sequence).